The source of this T cell receptor beta chain is a study of blood T cell repertoires in COVID-19. In the authors' workflow: Using reference gene primer amplification, nucleated cell counts were estimated. Libraries were prepared by immunoSEQ multiplex PCR; TCRdb keeps only in-frame clonotypes and omits some of them. The V and J calls and the clone size are those of that table, but D and trimming were determined from the DNA. The sample contains approximately 200,000 clones, 65% to 90% of which appear only once. Germline V gene lookup returns CDR1 ENHRY and CDR2 SYGVKD. The CDR3 has 14 residues. Trimming at V came to 6 bases and at J to 3 bases, leaving 5 bases not matched to a gene.

The TCR was taken from a woman in her forties or fifties with acute or convalescent COVID-19. Sequenced sample: peripheral blood. The chain recombines TRBV10-3 with TRBJ2-3, with 8 bases identical to TRBD2. The CDR3 sequence is CAISPGGQTDTQYF. DNA of the CDR3: TGTGCCATCAGCCCGGGGGGGCAAACAGATACGCAGTATTTT.